The rows below give T cell receptor beta chains drawn from one sample of a study of blood T cell repertoires in COVID-19. TCRdb's copy holds only in-frame clones and misses some; the assay was immunoSEQ multiplex PCR. The repertoire consists of 200,000 or so clones, with approximately 78% occurring once and the leading ten covering about 9.4%. The sequenced sample was peripheral blood. The receptors shown here come from an elderly woman with acute or convalescent COVID-19. Both conserved end residues are part of each CDR3. Fields, in order: clone size, D gene, V gene, J gene, CDR3 protein, CDR3 DNA. D genes are given only for firm matches. Only part of the rows carry a size: once, few, many, or a class if the clone is expanded.

-	-	TRBV9	TRBJ2-1	CASSPTLEGGAHNEQFF	TGTGCCAGCAGCCCGACATTAGAGGGGGGGGCTCACAATGAGCAGTTCTTC
-	-	TRBV19	TRBJ1-4	CASTRTGVINEKLFF	TGTGCCAGTACCCGTACCGGGGTGATTAATGAAAAACTGTTTTTT
-	-	TRBV10-3	TRBJ1-2	CATSELGGPSSNYGYTF	TGTGCCACTTCCGAACTGGGGGGGCCGTCCTCTAACTATGGCTACACCTTC
-	-	TRBV7-2	TRBJ2-2	CASSSQGTGELFF	TGTGCCAGCAGCTCCCAGGGGACCGGGGAGCTGTTTTTT
-	-	TRBV7-3	TRBJ1-1	CASSLSVNTEAFF	TGTGCCAGCAGCTTATCCGTGAACACTGAAGCTTTCTTT
-	TRBD1	TRBV15	TRBJ1-3	CATSPATGTGNTIYF	TGTGCCACCAGCCCGGCGACAGGGACTGGAAACACCATATATTTT
once	TRBD2	TRBV7-9	TRBJ2-3	CASSLEGSGPSTDTQYF	TGTGCCAGCAGCTTAGAGGGTAGCGGGCCTAGCACAGATACGCAGTATTTT
few	TRBD1	TRBV30	TRBJ2-2	CAWSVQGVTGELFF	TGTGCCTGGAGTGTTCAGGGGGTGACCGGGGAGCTGTTTTTT
-	-	TRBV10-1	TRBJ1-1	CASSLDRNTEAFF	TGCGCCAGCAGTTTGGACAGGAACACTGAAGCTTTCTTT
-	-	TRBV27	TRBJ1-6	CASSLSRGNSPLHF	TGTGCCAGCAGTTTATCAAGGGGAAATTCACCCCTCCACTTT
-	-	TRBV9	TRBJ2-2	CASSPHLDSTGELFF	TGTGCCAGCAGTCCTCACCTAGATTCCACCGGGGAGCTGTTTTTT
many	TRBD1	TRBV13	TRBJ1-2	CASSLGTGTYGYTF	TGTGCCAGCAGCTTGGGGACAGGAACCTATGGCTACACCTTC
once	TRBD2	TRBV10-3	TRBJ2-7	CAISLAGGTYEQYF	TGTGCCATCAGTCTAGCGGGAGGGACCTACGAGCAGTACTTC
-	-	TRBV7-8	TRBJ2-3	CASSLLAGAGDTQYF	TGTGCCAGCAGCTTATTGGCGGGGGCGGGAGATACGCAGTATTTT
-	-	TRBV7-9	TRBJ2-2	CASRAGLNTGELFF	TGTGCCAGCAGGGCAGGCCTAAACACCGGGGAGCTGTTTTTT
-	TRBD1	TRBV6-2/TRBV6-3	TRBJ1-5	CASSRRLGQGSSNQPQHF	TGTGCCAGCAGTAGAAGGTTAGGACAGGGTTCTTCAAATCAGCCCCAGCATTTT
once	-	TRBV10-3	TRBJ1-2	CAISEEGAKYGYTF	TGTGCCATCAGTGAGGAAGGGGCAAAATATGGCTACACCTTC
-	-	TRBV7-2	TRBJ2-2	CASSFSGATGELFF	TGTGCCAGCAGCTTCTCAGGGGCCACCGGGGAGCTGTTTTTT
-	TRBD1	TRBV25-1	TRBJ2-1	CASSEQGASNEQFF	TGTGCCAGCAGTGAACAGGGGGCTAGCAATGAGCAGTTCTTC
-	-	TRBV3-1/TRBV3-2	TRBJ2-3	CASRPRSGTSTDTQYF	TGTGCCAGCAGACCTCGTAGCGGAACTAGCACAGATACGCAGTATTTT
once	TRBD2	TRBV9	TRBJ2-5	CASSVGGASGMQETQYF	TGTGCCAGCAGCGTAGGGGGGGCTAGCGGGATGCAAGAGACCCAGTACTTC
-	-	TRBV3-1/TRBV3-2	TRBJ1-6	CASSQVAGLTSYNSPLHF	TGTGCCAGCAGCCAAGTCGCAGGGTTAACGTCCTATAATTCACCCCTCCACTTT
-	TRBD2	TRBV13	TRBJ2-3	CASSAGLAGEVNTQYF	TGTGCCAGCAGCGCGGGACTAGCGGGCGAAGTTAATACGCAGTATTTT
-	TRBD1	TRBV6-5	TRBJ1-6	CASSYGGQRNSPLHF	TGTGCCAGCAGTTACGGGGGACAGCGTAATTCACCCCTCCACTTT
few	TRBD1	TRBV19	TRBJ1-1	CASSIQGQNEAFF	TGTGCCAGTAGTATACAGGGACAGAACGAAGCTTTCTTT
-	TRBD2	TRBV4-3	TRBJ2-3	CASSPRTSGGWDTQYF	TGCGCCAGCAGCCCCCGGACTAGCGGGGGCTGGGATACGCAGTATTTT
-	-	TRBV7-2	TRBJ1-1	CASRSDSLNTEAFF	TGTGCCAGCAGATCCGACAGTTTGAACACTGAAGCTTTCTTT
few	-	TRBV6-5	TRBJ1-6	CASSYRPGRMNSPLHF	TGTGCCAGCAGTTACCGGCCAGGCAGGATGAATTCACCCCTCCACTTT
-	-	TRBV7-3	TRBJ2-1	CASSFGDFNNEQFF	TGTGCCAGCAGCTTTGGGGACTTCAACAATGAGCAGTTCTTC
-	-	TRBV11-3	TRBJ2-7	CASSPAARSGPYEQYF	TGTGCCAGCAGCCCGGCCGCGAGAAGCGGACCATACGAGCAGTACTTC
-	-	TRBV7-7	TRBJ2-3	CASSPGAGTDTQYF	TGTGCTAGCAGCCCAGGGGCGGGCACAGATACGCAGTATTTT
-	TRBD2	TRBV28	TRBJ2-7	CASRPLLAVSYEQYF	TGTGCCAGCAGACCTTTACTAGCGGTCTCCTACGAGCAGTACTTC
-	TRBD1	TRBV3-1/TRBV3-2	TRBJ2-7	CASSQDSQGFSYEQYF	TGTGCCAGCAGCCAAGATTCACAGGGGTTCTCCTACGAGCAGTACTTC
-	-	TRBV18	TRBJ2-2	CATQRVTNTGELFF	TGTGCCACTCAACGGGTGACGAACACCGGGGAGCTGTTTTTT